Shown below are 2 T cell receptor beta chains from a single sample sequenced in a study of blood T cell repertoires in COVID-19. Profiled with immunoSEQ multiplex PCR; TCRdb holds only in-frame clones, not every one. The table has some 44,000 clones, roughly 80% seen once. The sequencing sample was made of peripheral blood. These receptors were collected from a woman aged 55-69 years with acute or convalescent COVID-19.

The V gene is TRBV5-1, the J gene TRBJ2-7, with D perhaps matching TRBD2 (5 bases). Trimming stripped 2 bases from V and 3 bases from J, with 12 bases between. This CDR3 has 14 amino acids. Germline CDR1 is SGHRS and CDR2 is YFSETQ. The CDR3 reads CASSLPGSGYEQYF. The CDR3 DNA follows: TGCGCCAGCAGCTTACCGGGGTCGGGCTACGAGCAGTACTTC.

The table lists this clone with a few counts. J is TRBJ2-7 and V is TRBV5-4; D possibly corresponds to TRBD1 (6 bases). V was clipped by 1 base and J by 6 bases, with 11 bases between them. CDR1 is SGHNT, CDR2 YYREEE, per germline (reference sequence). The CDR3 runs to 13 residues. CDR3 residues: CASSLRGSGEQYF. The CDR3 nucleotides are TGTGCCAGCAGCTTGAGGGGGTCGGGCGAGCAGTACTTC.